These 4 T cell receptor beta chains share one sample of origin, sequenced in a study of tissue-resident memory T cells in lung cancer. Each TCR sequencing library carried unique molecular identifiers. TCRdb re-called the reads with MiXCR, one entry per CDR3 protein. The sample includes a few hundred distinct CDR3 sequences, roughly 20% seen only once; the top ten take roughly 32%. Sorting of CD8+ T cells was based on CD103 expression. The sequenced material came from CD103- CD8+ T cells from lung tumor tissue. Receptors originate from a human donor with treatment-naive lung cancer (subtype not recorded).

This clonotype is termed large. V gene TRBV19 combines with J gene TRBJ1-1; TRBD1 matches 9 bases. CDR1 and CDR2 from the germline V gene are LNHDA and SQIVND (reference sequence). The CDR3 totals 14 residues. With V trimmed by 4 bases and J by 4 bases, 4 bases remained unmatched. DNA for the CDR3: TGTGCCAGTAGTAAACAGGGGGCGACCACTGAAGCTTTCTTT. Amino acid sequence: CASSKQGATTEAFF.

The chain uses TRBV7-9 and TRBJ2-2; possible D gene TRBD1, 5 bases. Trimming removed 5 bases at V and 1 base at J, with 8 bases between. Germline CDR1 SEHNR, CDR2 FQNEAQ (reference sequence). This CDR3 spans 14 amino acids. The CDR3 nucleotides are TGTGCCAGCAGCCCGACAGAGAACACCGGGGAGCTGTTTTTT. Translating it yields CASSPTENTGELFF.

This clonotype ranks as medium-sized. The chain couples TRBV18 to TRBJ1-4; TRBD1 aligns across 7 bases. Germline V CDR1 and CDR2: KGHSH, LQKENI. Germline trimming cut 3 bases from V and 4 bases from J; bases unmatched to any gene: 8. This CDR3 is built from 16 residues. Written as DNA, the CDR3 is TGTGCCAGCTCACCTTTCCCGGGACAGAGTAATGAAAAACTGTTTTTT. Encoded protein: CASSPFPGQSNEKLFF.

This clonotype is termed medium-sized (0.01 to 0.1%). The V and J genes are TRBV7-9 and TRBJ2-4; D may correspond to TRBD1 or TRBD2 (5 bases each). V was cut by 2 bases and J by 8 bases, with 13 bases left in between. Germline-derived CDR1 and CDR2 are SEHNR and FQNEAQ (reference sequence). The CDR3 runs 14 residues. The CDR3 DNA is TGTGCCAGCAGCTTATTTTCGAGGGGAGACATTCAGTACTTC. Its protein product is CASSLFSRGDIQYF.